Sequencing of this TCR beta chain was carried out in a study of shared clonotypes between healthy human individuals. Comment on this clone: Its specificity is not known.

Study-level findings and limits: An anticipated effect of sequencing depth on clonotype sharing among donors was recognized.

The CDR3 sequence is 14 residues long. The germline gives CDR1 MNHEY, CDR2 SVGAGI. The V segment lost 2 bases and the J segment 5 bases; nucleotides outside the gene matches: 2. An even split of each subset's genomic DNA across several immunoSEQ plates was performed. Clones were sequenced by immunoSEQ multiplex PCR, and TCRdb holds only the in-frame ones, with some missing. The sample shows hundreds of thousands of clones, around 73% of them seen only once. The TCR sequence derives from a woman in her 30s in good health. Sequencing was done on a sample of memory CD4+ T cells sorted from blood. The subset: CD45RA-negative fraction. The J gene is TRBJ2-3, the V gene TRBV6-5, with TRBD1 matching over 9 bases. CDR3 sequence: CASSYGDRVDTQYF. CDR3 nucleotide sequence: TGTGCCAGCAGTTACGGGGACAGGGTAGATACGCAGTATTTT.